These 9 T cell receptor beta chains were sequenced from one sample in a study of human T cells and chemical hapten exposure. MiXCR was run by TCRdb on the RACE reads, yielding one entry per CDR3 protein. Counted here are more than 70,000 distinct CDR3 sequences, about 8.6% occurring once; the ten biggest clones make up 2.9%. Time point meaning: healthy volunteer bleed at 2 weeks. Total RNA was extracted from unfractionated whole blood. The specimen was whole blood. The receptors shown here come from a female donor in good health. Some clones in this sample may be carry-over from other donors' samples.

The chain employs TRBV27 and TRBJ2-5; 10 nucleotides match TRBD1. This CDR3 has 15 residues. Germline lookup yields CDR1 MNHEY and CDR2 SMNVEV (reference sequence). With 4 bases clipped from V and 2 bases from J, the junction kept 4 bases outside the gene matches. In DNA form, the CDR3 reads TGTGCCAGCAGTTCCCGACAGGGGGCGCAAGAGACCCAGTACTTC. Residues: CASSSRQGAQETQYF.

V usage is TRBV2 and J usage is TRBJ2-1; D gene ambiguous. Germline CDR1 and CDR2: SNHLY and FYNNEI. The ends were cut back, 1 base at V and 4 bases at J, with 2 bases in the middle. The length of the CDR3 is 12 residues. CDR3 residues: CASSEDYNEQFF. The CDR3 nucleotides are TGTGCCAGCAGTGAAGATTACAATGAGCAGTTCTTC.

This clonotype was detected a few times. The rearrangement joins TRBV7-2 to TRBJ2-7; the match to TRBD2 covers 11 bases. The CDR3 contains 17 residues. Germline V gene sequence: CDR1 SGHTA, CDR2 FQGNSA. V lost 5 bases and J lost 1; bases outside the gene matches: 10. The CDR3 sequence is CASSELAGGPLSYEQYF. As DNA, the CDR3 is TGTGCCAGCAGCGAGCTAGCGGGAGGACCTCTTTCCTACGAGCAGTACTTC.

The chain links TRBV7-2 to TRBJ2-5; D may correspond to TRBD1 or TRBD2 (5 bases each). This CDR3 contains 14 residues. Trimming left V 5 bases short and J 4 bases short, with 14 bases between. Germline loops: CDR1 SGHTA, CDR2 FQGNSA. CDR3 in amino acids: CASSQPGLRETQYF. CDR3 bases: TGTGCCAGCAGCCAGCCGGGGCTTAGAGAGACCCAGTACTTC.

A few counts support this clonotype. The rearrangement joins TRBV10-3 to TRBJ1-6; the D gene is possibly TRBD1 (5 bases). V lost 0 bases to trimming and J lost 9 bases, with 15 bases between them. Germline V gene data show CDR1 as ENHRY and CDR2 as SYGVKD. This CDR3 spans 16 amino acids. The CDR3 nucleotides read TGTGCCATCAGTGAGTCGGGAAGGCAGGGTACTTCACCCCTCCACTTT. Its protein is CAISESGRQGTSPLHF.

This clonotype was observed at least ten times. V gene TRBV30 combines with J gene TRBJ1-1, with D unclear. From germline, CDR1 is GTSNPN and CDR2 SVGIG (reference sequence). The ends were cut back, 3 bases at V and 3 bases at J, with 8 bases in the middle. This CDR3 contains 12 residues. The DNA of the CDR3 is TGTGCCTGGAGGACCGGGTACACTGAAGCTTTCTTT. As protein: CAWRTGYTEAFF.

J is TRBJ2-5 and V is TRBV24-1; D assignment may be TRBD1 or TRBD2 (5 bases each). The germline CDR1 and CDR2 sequences are KGHDR and SFDVKD. V shed 5 bases and J shed 4 bases, with 22 bases lying between them. CDR3 size: 17 residues. The CDR3: CATSGGSTGKTVETQYF. Written as DNA, the CDR3 is TGTGCCACCAGTGGGGGGAGCACAGGCAAGACCGTAGAGACCCAGTACTTC.

The chain uses TRBV30 and TRBJ1-5; maybe TRBD1 (5 bases). Deletions cut 1 base from V and 3 bases from J, with 13 bases between. Germline V gene sequence: CDR1 GTSNPN, CDR2 SVGIG (reference sequence). The CDR3 runs to 15 residues. The CDR3 bases are TGTGCCTGGAGTGCCGGGACGGGAATCAATCAGCCCCAGCATTTT. This gives the protein CAWSAGTGINQPQHF.

This clonotype came up a few times. The chain couples TRBV7-9 to TRBJ1-5; D call uncertain. V was pared by 5 bases and J by 7 bases, with 15 bases between. Germline V gene sequence: CDR1 SEHNR, CDR2 FQNEAQ (reference sequence). This CDR3 has 14 residues. As DNA, the CDR3 is TGTGCCAGCAGCCCTATGACAACTCTCCAGCCCCAGCATTTT. It translates to CASSPMTTLQPQHF.